The 28 T cell receptor beta chains presented below share a single source sample, sequenced in a study of regulatory T cells in long-lasting Graves disease. Both iRepertoire HTBI primers and Arm-PCR of CDR3 regions were used to build the TCR beta libraries. One entry per CDR3 protein, called by TCRdb with MiXCR from the multiplex PCR reads. The sample holds under 450,000 distinct CDR3 sequences, roughly 12% seen once. Time point given: newly diagnosed GD, antithyroid drugs for less than 3 months. The TCR library was made from RNA that had been extracted from PBMCs in TRIzol. A further study also used this sample, focusing on T cells in Graves' hyperthyroidism and ophthalmopathy.

The input for sequencing was peripheral blood mononuclear cells (PBMCs), taken at new diagnosis, from a patient treated with antithyroid drugs. The origin of the receptors is a young woman with Graves disease.

This clonotype was recorded once. This chain links TRBV15 with TRBJ2-1, with TRBD2 identical over 12 bases. The CDR3 spans 24 residues. Unmatched junction bases numbered 21, after V lost 0 bases and J lost 0 bases. From germline, CDR1 is LNHNV and CDR2 YYDKDF (reference sequence). For the CDR3, the DNA is TGTGCCACCAGCAGAGATTTCTGGTCTAGCGGGAGGGCACCCTCGGGGAGCTCCTACAATGAGCAGTTCTTC. Protein product: CATSRDFWSSGRAPSGSSYNEQFF.

In its sample, this clonotype was seen many times. The rearrangement uses TRBV20-1 and TRBJ2-1; D gene uncertain. CDR3 length: 17 amino acids. V was trimmed by 3 bases and J by 0 bases, leaving 18 bases between them. The germline V gene encodes CDR1 DFQATT and CDR2 SNEGSKA (reference sequence). CDR3 sequence: CSASKGLTISSYNEQFF. CDR3 bases: TGCAGTGCTAGTAAGGGCTTAACAATAAGCTCCTACAATGAGCAGTTCTTC.

The chain recombines TRBV20-1 with TRBJ2-5, with TRBD1 matching over 7 bases. Germline-derived CDR1 and CDR2 are DFQATT and SNEGSKA (reference sequence). The junction had 1 base not matched to a gene; V was cut back by 0 bases and J by 3 bases. The length of the CDR3 is 13 residues. The CDR3 protein is CSAREQGEETQYF. In nucleotides, the CDR3 is TGCAGTGCTAGAGAGCAGGGGGAAGAGACCCAGTACTTC.

This clonotype showed up just a few times. The V gene is TRBV7-9, the J gene TRBJ1-5; D unresolved. CDR1 is SEHNR, CDR2 FQNEAQ, per germline (reference sequence). With 5 bases removed from V and 0 bases from J, the gap between germline ends came to 14 bases. CDR3 length equals 16 residues. In nucleotides, the CDR3 is TGTGCCAGCAGCCTGGTCGGCCGAAGTAGCAATCAGCCCCAGCATTTT. Amino acid sequence: CASSLVGRSSNQPQHF.

This clonotype was seen ten or more times. This chain uses TRBV30 with TRBJ2-2; D call uncertain. CDR3 length: 11 amino acids. CDR1 and CDR2 (germline): GTSNPN, SVGIG (reference sequence). V lost 5 bases and J 5 bases, leaving 6 bases between the germline ends. This CDR3 reads CAWGLTGELFF. The CDR3 DNA sequence: TGTGCCTGGGGGTTGACCGGGGAGCTGTTTTTT.

In this sample, this clonotype turned up many times. The genes are TRBV7-9 and TRBJ2-1; D gene ambiguous. CDR1 is SEHNR and CDR2 is FQNEAQ in the germline V gene (reference sequence). Between the trimmed V and J ends, which lost 5 bases and 0 bases, there was a span of 11 bases. CDR3 length: 15 residues. In DNA, the CDR3 is TGTGCCAGCAGCCCCCCGGGCTCCTCCTACAATGAGCAGTTCTTC. Amino acid sequence: CASSPPGSSYNEQFF.

This clonotype was seen many times. V is TRBV20-1 and J is TRBJ2-7; tentative D call: TRBD1 (6 bases). V was shortened by 6 bases and J by 6 bases, with 21 bases between the two germline ends. The germline gives CDR1 DFQATT, CDR2 SNEGSKA (reference sequence). The CDR3 has 14 residues. The CDR3 protein is CSALSARGVSEQYF. Here the CDR3 DNA reads TGCAGTGCCCTCTCGGCCAGGGGAGTATCCGAGCAGTACTTC.

This clonotype was seen many times. V usage is TRBV7-2 and J usage is TRBJ2-5; D remains unclear. The V end lost 1 base, the J end lost 9 bases, and 12 bases lay between the germline ends. CDR1 is SGHTA, CDR2 FQGNSA, per germline. CDR3 length equals 13 residues. The CDR3 spells CASSLGAPSAQYF. In DNA form, the CDR3 reads TGTGCCAGCAGCTTAGGAGCCCCCTCCGCCCAGTACTTC.

This clonotype was observed a few times. The V call is TRBV7-9, the J call TRBJ1-4; 7 bases match TRBD1. Trimming at V came to 6 bases and at J to 6 bases, leaving 7 bases not matched to a gene. The CDR3 is 14 amino acids. CDR1 SEHNR and CDR2 FQNEAQ come from the germline V gene (reference sequence). CDR3: CASRPGTVDEKLFF. In nucleotides, the CDR3 is TGTGCCAGCAGACCCGGGACAGTCGATGAAAAACTGTTTTTT.

This clonotype was observed a few times. The chain joins TRBV5-1 to TRBJ1-1, with a tentative D call TRBD1 (5 bases). The CDR3 runs 14 residues. Germline CDR1 reads SGHRS; CDR2 reads YFSETQ. V dropped 4 bases and J dropped 1 base, with 11 bases sitting between them. CDR3 amino acids: CASSLRAKNTEAFF. CDR3 DNA: TGCGCCAGCAGCCTCAGGGCGAAGAACACTGAAGCTTTCTTT.

This chain joins TRBV3-1 and TRBJ1-6; no clear D gene. Trimming took off 8 bases at V and 2 bases at J, with 10 bases between the two ends. This CDR3 is built from 14 residues. Germline loops: CDR1 LGHDT, CDR2 YNNKEL (reference sequence). In DNA, the CDR3 is TGTGCCAGCGGGGAGGGAGCCTATAATTCACCCCTCCACTTT. Its translation is CASGEGAYNSPLHF.

In this sample, this clonotype turned up many times. The chain joins TRBV6-2 or TRBV6-3 to TRBJ1-5; D unclear. Germline V gene data show CDR1 as MNHEY and CDR2 as SVGEGT. V was cut by 2 bases and J by 11 bases, with 10 bases left in between. The CDR3 sequence is 12 residues long. In DNA, the CDR3 is TGTGCCAGCAGTTACCCTTCGGAGACCCAGCATTTT. It is translated as CASSYPSETQHF.

This clonotype was seen a few times. This chain links TRBV9 with TRBJ1-2; maybe TRBD1 (6 bases). Germline-derived CDR1 and CDR2 are SGDLS and YYNGEE. Trimming stripped 3 bases from V and 5 bases from J, with 14 bases between. The CDR3 has 14 residues. CDR3 sequence reads: CASSGRTEFYGYTF. The CDR3 nucleotides read TGTGCCAGCAGCGGACGGACAGAATTTTATGGCTACACCTTC. The variable domain in full, with the rest retrieved from reference TRBV9 and TRBJ1-2, is DSGVTQTPKHLITATGQRVTLRCSPRSGDLSVYWYQQSLDQGLQFLIQYYNGEERAKGNILERFSAQQFPDLHSELNLSSLELGDSALYFCASSGRTEFYGYTFGSGTRLTVV.

Points on this clonotype: It is likely a read error: a sequence one base away is far more abundant. The DNA for the CDR3 is TGTGCCAGCAGTTTAAGACAGGGGAGGTTCTACGAGCAGTTCTTC. It specifies CASSLRQGRFYEQFF. V is TRBV28 and J is TRBJ2-1; 8 bases align to TRBD1. The CDR3 loop spans 15 amino acids. CDR1 is MDHEN and CDR2 is SYDVKM in the germline V gene. V lost 2 bases to trimming and J lost 10 bases; unmatched junction nucleotides: 10.

The table lists this clonotype with many counts. The chain links TRBV3-1 to TRBJ2-7; D possibly corresponds to TRBD2 (5 bases). The germline gives CDR1 LGHDT, CDR2 YNNKEL (reference sequence). With 0 bases removed from V and 5 bases from J, the gap between germline ends came to 8 bases. The length of the CDR3 is 13 residues. The CDR3, as DNA: TGTGCCAGCAGCCAAGACCCCGGGAACGAGCAGTACGTC. It translates to CASSQDPGNEQYV.

This clonotype was found a few times. The rearrangement joins TRBV20-1 to TRBJ1-1; D possibly corresponds to TRBD1 (6 bases). This CDR3 spans 13 amino acids. The germline V and J ends were trimmed by 4 bases and 0 bases, with 9 bases remaining between them. Germline CDR1 DFQATT, CDR2 SNEGSKA (reference sequence). Here the CDR3 reads CSAKQGMNTEAFF. In nucleotides, the CDR3 is TGCAGTGCTAAACAGGGAATGAACACTGAAGCTTTCTTT.

This clonotype was observed a few times. This chain joins TRBV7-3 and TRBJ2-5; D remains unclear. The V end was cut by 2 bases, the J end by 3 bases, with 16 bases between. Germline V lookup: CDR1 SGHTA, CDR2 FQGTGA. The CDR3 has 16 amino acids. The chain's CDR3 is CASSLLGRLPEETQYF. In DNA, the CDR3 is TGTGCCAGCAGCTTACTTGGTCGGTTACCCGAAGAGACCCAGTACTTC. The whole variable domain, filled in from reference TRBV7-3 and TRBJ2-5, reads GAGVSQTPSNKVTEKGKYVELRCDPISGHTALYWYRQSLGQGPEFLIYFQGTGAADDSGLPNDRFFAVRPEGSVSTLKIQRTERGDSAVYLCASSLLGRLPEETQYFGPGTRLLVL.

There are many counts of this clonotype. The chain combines TRBV20-1 with TRBJ2-3; TRBD2 matches 12 bases. V was clipped by 3 bases and J by 8 bases; unmatched bases: 9. The germline V gene has CDR1 DFQATT and CDR2 SNEGSKA (reference sequence). The CDR3 contains 15 residues. CDR3 nucleotide sequence: TGCAGTGCTAGCTCCCCTCTAGCGGGGGGGCGTACGCAGTATTTT. It specifies CSASSPLAGGRTQYF.

The J gene is TRBJ1-1, the V gene TRBV2; D remains unclear. Germline values: CDR1 SNHLY, CDR2 FYNNEI. V was trimmed by 4 bases and J by 4 bases, leaving 16 bases between them. The CDR3 contains 15 residues. The CDR3 coding sequence is TGTGCCAGCAGTGCCGCCCCGGGCAGACCCACTGAAGCTTTCTTT. This encodes CASSAAPGRPTEAFF.

This clonotype showed up many times. The rearrangement joins TRBV4-1 to TRBJ2-3; 9 bases are a match to TRBD2. This CDR3 region has 18 residues. Germline assignment: CDR1 MGHRA and CDR2 YSYEKL. With V trimmed by 3 bases and J by 2 bases, 12 bases remained unmatched. The CDR3 bases are TGCGCCAGCAGCCACTTGATGCTAGCGGGGCAAGACACAGATACGCAGTATTTT. Translation: CASSHLMLAGQDTDTQYF.

This chain connects TRBV12-3 or TRBV12-4 to TRBJ1-4; D uncertain. V was pared by 4 bases and J by 3 bases, with 9 bases between. This CDR3 has 14 amino acids. CDR3 loop: CASSYFTSNEKLFF. The CDR3, as DNA: TGTGCCAGCAGTTATTTCACGTCTAATGAAAAACTGTTTTTT.

This clonotype was picked up many times. This chain joins TRBV28 and TRBJ2-2, with D uncertain. The CDR3 totals 12 residues. Looked up from germline, CDR1 is MDHEN and CDR2 is SYDVKM. Trimming left V 7 bases short and J 4 bases short, with 7 bases between. CDR3 sequence: CASTWITGELFF. The CDR3 nucleotides read TGTGCCAGCACCTGGATCACCGGGGAGCTGTTTTTT.

Ten or more counts support this clonotype. The V and J genes are TRBV6-1 and TRBJ1-5; D might be TRBD1 (5 bases). CDR3 size: 14 residues. Germline CDR1 and CDR2: MNHNS and SASEGT. The V end was cut by 7 bases, the J end by 1 base, with 11 bases between. The CDR3 DNA reads TGTGCCAGCACCACGAGACAGAGCAATCAGCCCCAGCATTTT. Translated, it gives CASTTRQSNQPQHF.

The gene calls are TRBV27 and TRBJ1-2; D is unclear. Trimming shortened V by 6 bases and J by 3 bases, and 14 bases separated the two germline ends. Germline CDR1 and CDR2: MNHEY and SMNVEV (reference sequence). The CDR3 contains 14 residues. As DNA, the CDR3 is TGTGCCAGCAGGGGTTTCGATGGTGACTATGGCTACACCTTC. It is translated as CASRGFDGDYGYTF.

Turning to this clonotype: A much more abundant neighbour one base away suggests this may be a read error. The V gene is TRBV11-2, the J gene TRBJ2-5; D not resolved. Germline lookup yields CDR1 SGHAT and CDR2 FQNNGV. This CDR3 contains 12 residues. Trimming stripped 7 bases from V and 1 base from J, with 7 bases between. The CDR3 loop reads CASNRSQETQYF. The DNA of the CDR3 is TGTGCCAGCAACCGATCCCAAGAGACCCAGTACTTC.

The chain links TRBV7-2 to TRBJ1-1; D is uncertain. Looked up from germline, CDR1 is SGHTA and CDR2 is FQGNSA. CDR3 length equals 14 residues. Trimming shortened V by 3 bases and J by 4 bases, and 12 bases separated the two germline ends. The CDR3 DNA sequence: TGTGCCAGCAGCTTTGGGATACCGGGCACTGAAGCTTTCTTT. It is translated as CASSFGIPGTEAFF.

The rearrangement joins TRBV29-1 to TRBJ2-4, with D perhaps TRBD1 (7 bases). This CDR3 is 16 amino acids long. Looked up from germline, CDR1 is SQVTM and CDR2 is ANQGSEA. Trimming removed 3 bases at V and 0 bases at J, with 15 bases between. The CDR3: CSVENTGDSAKNIQYF. CDR3 in DNA: TGCAGCGTTGAGAATACAGGGGACTCAGCCAAAAACATTCAGTACTTC.

The chain links TRBV20-1 to TRBJ2-1; D is perhaps TRBD1 (6 bases). In germline, CDR1 is DFQATT, CDR2 SNEGSKA (reference sequence). V was clipped by 7 bases and J by 9 bases, with 16 bases between them. This CDR3 is built from 12 residues. The CDR3 reads CSGEQGGGEQFF. CDR3 coding DNA: TGCAGTGGGGAACAGGGTGGCGGTGAGCAGTTCTTC.